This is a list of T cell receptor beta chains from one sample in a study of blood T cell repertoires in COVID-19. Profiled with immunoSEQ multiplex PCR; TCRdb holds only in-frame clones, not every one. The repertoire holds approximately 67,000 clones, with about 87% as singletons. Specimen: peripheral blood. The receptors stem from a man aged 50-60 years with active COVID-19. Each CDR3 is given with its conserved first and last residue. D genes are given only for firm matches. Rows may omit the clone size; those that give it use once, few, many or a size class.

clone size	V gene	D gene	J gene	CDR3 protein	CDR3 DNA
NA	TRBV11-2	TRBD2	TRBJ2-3	CASSSGLGWSDTQYF	TGTGCCAGCAGCTCAGGACTAGGTTGGTCAGATACGCAGTATTTT
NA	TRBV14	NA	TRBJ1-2	CASSQALGQIVGYTF	TGTGCCAGCAGCCAAGCTCTCGGACAGATCGTCGGCTACACCTTC
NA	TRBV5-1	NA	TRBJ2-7	CASSSHGAYYEQYF	TGCGCCAGCAGCTCACACGGAGCGTACTACGAGCAGTACTTC
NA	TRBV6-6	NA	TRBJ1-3	CASIQTVSGNTIYF	TGTGCCAGCATCCAAACAGTGTCGGGAAACACCATATATTTT
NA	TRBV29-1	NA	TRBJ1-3	CSATYVGNTIYF	TGCAGCGCTACTTACGTTGGAAACACCATATATTTT
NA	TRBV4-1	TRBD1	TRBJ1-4	CASSRDRGQAEKLFF	TGCGCCAGCAGCCGAGACAGGGGGCAGGCTGAAAAACTGTTTTTT
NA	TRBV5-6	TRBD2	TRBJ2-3	CASSPGLHTDTQYF	TGTGCCAGCAGCCCGGGACTACACACAGATACGCAGTATTTT
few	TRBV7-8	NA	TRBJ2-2	CASSLGIAPNTGELFF	TGTGCCAGCAGCTTAGGTATAGCGCCCAACACCGGGGAGCTGTTTTTT
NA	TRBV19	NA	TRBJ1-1	CASSRQRMNTEAFF	TGTGCCAGTAGTCGACAGCGCATGAACACTGAAGCTTTCTTT
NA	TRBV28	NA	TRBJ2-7	CASSLLGTGLYEQYF	TGTGCCAGCAGTTTATTGGGAACAGGGCTCTACGAGCAGTACTTC
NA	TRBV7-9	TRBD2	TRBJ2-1	CASSLGLAGDEQFF	TGTGCCAGCAGCTTGGGGCTAGCGGGAGACGAGCAGTTCTTC
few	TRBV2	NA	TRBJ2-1	CASSDSPQVNEQFF	TGTGCCAGCAGTGATAGTCCCCAAGTAAATGAGCAGTTCTTC
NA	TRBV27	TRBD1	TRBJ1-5	CASSYSTGEPQHF	TGTGCCAGCAGTTACTCGACAGGGGAACCCCAGCATTTT
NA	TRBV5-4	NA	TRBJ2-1	CASSLELGGFFEQFF	TGTGCCAGCAGCTTGGAACTAGGAGGGTTCTTTGAGCAGTTCTTC
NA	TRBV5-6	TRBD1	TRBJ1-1	CASSSSGTGGLLAFF	TGTGCCAGCAGCTCATCCGGGACAGGGGGCCTCTTGGCTTTCTTT
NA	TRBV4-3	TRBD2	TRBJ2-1	CASSQAPSGSEENEQFF	TGCGCCAGCAGCCAGGCTCCAAGCGGGAGTGAGGAAAATGAGCAGTTCTTC
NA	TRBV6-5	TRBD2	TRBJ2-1	CASSYGLADYNEQFF	TGTGCCAGCAGTTATGGGCTAGCGGATTACAATGAGCAGTTCTTC
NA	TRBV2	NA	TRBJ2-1	CASSTTREAYNEQFF	TGTGCCAGCAGTACAACACGAGAGGCCTACAATGAGCAGTTCTTC
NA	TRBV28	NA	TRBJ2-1	CASSGFGGNYNEQFF	TGTGCCAGCAGCGGCTTCGGCGGGAACTACAATGAGCAGTTCTTC
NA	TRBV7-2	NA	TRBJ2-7	CASSFHPYEQYF	TGTGCCAGCAGCTTCCATCCCTACGAGCAGTACTTC
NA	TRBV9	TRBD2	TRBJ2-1	CASSVFVAGGPNEQFF	TGTGCCAGCAGCGTATTTGTGGCGGGAGGTCCCAATGAGCAGTTCTTC
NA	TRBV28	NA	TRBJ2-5	CASSLNDGETQYF	TGTGCCAGCAGTTTGAACGACGGGGAGACCCAGTACTTC
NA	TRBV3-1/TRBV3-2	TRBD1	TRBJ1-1	CASSHETGGRMNTEAFF	TGTGCCAGCAGCCACGAAACAGGGGGCCGCATGAACACTGAAGCTTTCTTT
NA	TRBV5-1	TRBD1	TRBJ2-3	CASSLLAGTDPDTQYF	TGCGCCAGCAGCTTACTCGCCGGGACAGACCCAGATACGCAGTATTTT
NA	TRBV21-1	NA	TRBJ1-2	CASSNVGQGYGYTF	TGTGCCAGCAGCAATGTTGGACAGGGCTATGGCTACACCTTC
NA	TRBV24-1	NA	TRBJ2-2	CATSIGGPGELFF	TGTGCCACCAGTATTGGGGGCCCCGGGGAGCTGTTTTTT
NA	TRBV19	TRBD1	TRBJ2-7	CASSLWDSRSYEQYF	TGTGCCAGTAGTCTGTGGGACAGTCGCTCCTACGAGCAGTACTTC
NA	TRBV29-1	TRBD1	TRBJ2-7	CSVDETGGAGEQYF	TGCAGCGTTGATGAGACAGGGGGCGCGGGGGAGCAGTACTTC
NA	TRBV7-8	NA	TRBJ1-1	CASSLASRGNTEAFF	TGTGCCAGCAGCTTAGCATCCAGGGGGAACACTGAAGCTTTCTTT
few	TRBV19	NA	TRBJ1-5	CASSTGTTYNQPQHF	TGTGCCAGTAGTACCGGGACTACGTATAATCAGCCCCAGCATTTT
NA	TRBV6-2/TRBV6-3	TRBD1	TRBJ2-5	CASSPLGTVRQETQYF	TGTGCCAGCAGCCCCTTGGGGACAGTCCGCCAAGAGACCCAGTACTTC
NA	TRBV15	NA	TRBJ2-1	CATRYEGEGSIEQFF	TGTGCCACCCGCTATGAGGGAGAAGGGTCGATTGAGCAGTTCTTC
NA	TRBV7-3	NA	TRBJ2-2	CASSLGDSTPGELFF	TGTGCCAGCAGCTTAGGGGACTCCACGCCCGGGGAGCTGTTTTTT
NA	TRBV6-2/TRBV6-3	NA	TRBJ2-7	CASSYPLAYSYEQYF	TGTGCCAGCAGTTACCCTCTAGCGTACTCCTACGAGCAGTACTTC
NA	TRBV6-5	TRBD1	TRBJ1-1	CASSLSGRGYGTEAFF	TGTGCCAGCAGTTTGTCGGGCAGGGGGTATGGCACTGAAGCTTTCTTT
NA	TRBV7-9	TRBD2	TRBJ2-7	CASSLLASGDYEQYF	TGTGCCAGCAGCTTATTAGCTAGCGGAGACTACGAGCAGTACTTC
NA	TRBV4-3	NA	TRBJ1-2	CASSQGVGKGQSFTF	TGCGCCAGCAGCCAAGGGGTGGGGAAAGGACAATCTTTCACCTTC
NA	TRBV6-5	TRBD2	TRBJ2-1	CASGPSGRRNEQFF	TGTGCCAGCGGTCCTAGCGGGAGAAGAAATGAGCAGTTCTTC
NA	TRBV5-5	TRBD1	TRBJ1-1	CASSSGGAPTEAFF	TGTGCCAGCAGCTCAGGGGGCGCGCCCACTGAAGCTTTCTTT
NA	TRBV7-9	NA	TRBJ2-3	CASSPQDTQYF	TGTGCCAGCAGCCCCCAGGATACGCAGTATTTT